These 29 T cell receptor beta chains share one sample of origin, sequenced in a study of blood T cell repertoires in COVID-19. Sequencing used immunoSEQ multiplex PCR; TCRdb keeps in-frame clones, though not all of them. The sample includes 85,000 to 90,000 clones, roughly 84% of them seen just once. Sequencing was carried out using peripheral blood. Source of these receptors: a man aged 65 to 85 with acute or convalescent COVID-19.

This clone was seen more than once but under ten times. The chain carries TRBV6-4 and TRBJ1-1; 8 bases are shared with TRBD1. The V gene end was trimmed by 5 bases and the J gene end by 6 bases; junction bases not matched to a gene: 8. This CDR3 has 14 amino acids. Germline loops: CDR1 MRHNA, CDR2 SNTAGT. In DNA form, the CDR3 reads TGTGCCAGCAGTCCGGGACAGGCCTCCCCTGAAGCTTTCTTT. Its protein product is CASSPGQASPEAFF.

The chain uses TRBV2 and TRBJ2-7, with a tentative D call TRBD2 (6 bases). Germline lookup yields CDR1 SNHLY and CDR2 FYNNEI. This CDR3 is 14 amino acids long. Trimming took off 6 bases at V and 4 bases at J, with 16 bases between the two ends. Written as DNA, the CDR3 is TGTGCCAGCAGAGGTGGGCCCGGGGGATACGAGCAGTACTTC. Translated: CASRGGPGGYEQYF.

The chain uses TRBV11-2 and TRBJ2-2, with 11 bases lining up with TRBD2. Trimming cost V 3 bases and J 6 bases; bases outside gene matches: 9. Germline values: CDR1 SGHAT, CDR2 FQNNGV. The CDR3 extends over 17 amino acids. The chain's CDR3 is CASSFRGLAVLSGELFF. The CDR3 region has the DNA TGTGCCAGCAGCTTTAGGGGACTAGCGGTTTTATCCGGGGAGCTGTTTTTT.

This sequence joins TRBV12-3 or TRBV12-4 and TRBJ2-4; D unresolved. CDR3 length: 13 amino acids. V shed 3 bases and J shed 8 bases, with 11 bases lying between them. The CDR3 reads CASSFAVIDIQYF. CDR3 bases: TGTGCCAGCAGTTTTGCTGTGATAGACATTCAGTACTTC.

Concerning this clone: The sample holds other DNA sequences that translate to the same CDR3. The rearrangement uses TRBV5-1 and TRBJ2-5, with D possibly matching TRBD1 (6 bases). Between the trimmed V and J ends, which lost 4 bases and 5 bases, there was a span of 12 bases. There are 13 residues in the CDR3. Per the germline V gene, CDR1 is SGHRS and CDR2 is YFSETQ. The DNA for the CDR3 is TGCGCCAGCAGCCCCACAGGGTCGGAGACCCAGTACTTC. This sequence encodes CASSPTGSETQYF.

This chain links TRBV5-1 with TRBJ1-4, with 7 nucleotides matching TRBD1. Germline V gene sequence: CDR1 SGHRS, CDR2 YFSETQ. The CDR3 loop spans 14 amino acids. V lost 4 bases, J lost 5 bases, and 5 bases stayed unmatched. As DNA, the CDR3 is TGCGCCAGCAGCCGTACGACAGGGAATGAAAAACTGTTTTTT. It translates to CASSRTTGNEKLFF.

The chain links TRBV5-1 to TRBJ1-1; D ambiguous. The CDR3 is 16 residues long. Germline lookup yields CDR1 SGHRS and CDR2 YFSETQ. The V end lost 4 bases, the J end lost 5 bases, and 21 bases lay between the germline ends. In nucleotides, the CDR3 is TGCGCCAGCAGCGAATTGTCTTCAGGTAGGAGGACTGAAGCTTTCTTT. Residues: CASSELSSGRRTEAFF.

The chain joins TRBV28 to TRBJ1-4, with D perhaps TRBD1 (6 bases). CDR3 length equals 15 residues. Germline V CDR1 and CDR2: MDHEN, SYDVKM. Deletions cut 2 bases from V and 7 bases from J, with 14 bases between. The CDR3 spells CASSLDVGGAEKLFF. DNA of the CDR3: TGTGCCAGCAGTTTAGACGTAGGGGGGGCTGAAAAACTGTTTTTT.

The rearrangement uses TRBV6-5 and TRBJ2-5; TRBD1 aligns across 9 bases. The V segment lost 4 bases and the J segment 6 bases; nucleotides outside the gene matches: 9. The CDR3 contains 15 residues. Looked up from germline, CDR1 is MNHEY and CDR2 is SVGAGI. The CDR3 region has the DNA TGTGCCAGCAGTTGGGGGACAGGGCTTTGGCAGACCCAGTACTTC. Its protein product is CASSWGTGLWQTQYF.

This chain links TRBV7-9 with TRBJ2-5; D is undetermined. The germline V gene has CDR1 SEHNR and CDR2 FQNEAQ (reference sequence). CDR3 size: 15 residues. V dropped 1 base and J dropped 4 bases, with 13 bases sitting between them. The CDR3 region is CASSLGGTSRETQYF. CDR3 nucleotides: TGTGCCAGCAGCTTAGGAGGCACAAGTCGAGAGACCCAGTACTTC.

This chain joins TRBV6-5 and TRBJ1-2, with 8 bases identical to TRBD1. J lost 7 bases, V lost 6 bases, and 10 bases had no gene match. The CDR3 loop spans 14 amino acids. Per the germline V gene, CDR1 is MNHEY and CDR2 is SVGAGI. The CDR3 region has the DNA TGTGCCAGCAGCTACGACAGGGGCTTGACTGGCTACACCTTC. Its translation: CASSYDRGLTGYTF.

V usage is TRBV6-6 and J usage is TRBJ1-5; D might be TRBD1 (5 bases). Germline V gives CDR1 MNHNY, CDR2 SVGAGI (reference sequence). This CDR3 comprises 16 residues. V lost 0 bases to trimming and J lost 3 bases, with 12 bases between them. CDR3 nucleotide sequence: TGTGCCAGCAGTTACTCGAGTGCAGGGCTCAATCAGCCCCAGCATTTT. Protein sequence: CASSYSSAGLNQPQHF.

The CDR3 nucleotides read TGTGCCAGCAGTCGAGGCGGGAAGGCCGGTGAAGCTTTCTTT. Translating gives CASSRGGKAGEAFF. The V call is TRBV27, the J call TRBJ1-1; no reliable D call. CDR1 is MNHEY, CDR2 SMNVEV, per germline (reference sequence). V gave up 5 bases and J gave up 7 bases, with 17 bases separating them. The CDR3 has 14 residues.

The chain uses TRBV5-1 and TRBJ1-4; TRBD1 might be the D (5 bases). Germline CDR1 SGHRS, CDR2 YFSETQ. CDR3 length: 14 residues. Trimming stripped 0 bases from V and 3 bases from J, with 6 bases between. In DNA form, the CDR3 reads TGCGCCAGCAGCTTGGAGACAGCTAATGAAAAACTGTTTTTT. Amino acid sequence: CASSLETANEKLFF.

V gene TRBV3-1 (or the pseudogene TRBV3-2) combines with J gene TRBJ1-6; no firm D call. From germline, CDR1 is LGHDT and CDR2 YNNKEL (reference sequence). Trimming pared 6 bases from V and 8 bases from J, leaving 11 bases between. The CDR3 has 13 residues. The CDR3: CASSPSGDSPLHF. CDR3 DNA sequence: TGTGCCAGCAGTCCCTCCGGTGATTCACCCCTCCACTTT.

The DNA for the CDR3 is TGTGCCAGCAGCTCACTAGCGGGGGGGCAAGAGACCCAGTACTTC. This sequence encodes CASSSLAGGQETQYF. The chain employs TRBV5-5 and TRBJ2-5, with 13 bases identical to TRBD2. This CDR3 is 15 amino acids long. Germline assignment: CDR1 SGHKS and CDR2 YYEKEE (reference sequence). Unmatched junction bases numbered 1, after V lost 3 bases and J lost 2 bases.

This clone was counted only a few times. The CDR3 protein is CASSNPSGGAAYNEQFF. For the CDR3, the DNA is TGTGCCAGCAGCAATCCTAGCGGGGGGGCAGCCTACAATGAGCAGTTCTTC. V gene TRBV13 combines with J gene TRBJ2-1, with 12 bases that match TRBD2. This CDR3 spans 17 amino acids. Per germline, CDR1 PRHDT and CDR2 FYEKMQ (reference sequence). V was pared by 5 bases and J by 2 bases, with 7 bases of the junction left unmatched.

This chain connects TRBV18 to TRBJ2-2; the D gene is possibly TRBD1 (6 bases). Germline CDR1 is KGHSH and CDR2 is LQKENI. The CDR3 loop spans 15 amino acids. V shed 0 bases and J shed 7 bases, with 12 bases lying between them. Written as DNA, the CDR3 is TGTGCCAGCTCACCACCCGTGGGGGCATACGGGGAGCTGTTTTTT. As protein: CASSPPVGAYGELFF.

The J gene is TRBJ1-6, the V gene TRBV28; 7 nucleotides agree with TRBD1. Germline CDR1 reads MDHEN; CDR2 reads SYDVKM. The CDR3 loop spans 15 amino acids. J was trimmed by 9 bases and V by 6 bases; bases with no gene match: 11. The DNA of the CDR3 is TGTGCCAGCAGGGCCGAGACAGGGACCAGTTCACCCCTCCACTTT. Amino acid sequence: CASRAETGTSSPLHF.

A word on this clone: Other DNA sequences within the sample encode an identical CDR3. The chain links TRBV7-6 to TRBJ2-2; 9 bases agree with TRBD1. V trimming: 5 bases; J trimming: 5 bases; junction bases outside the gene matches: 12. CDR1 is SGHVS and CDR2 is FNYEAQ in the germline V gene. CDR3 size: 17 residues. Here the CDR3 reads CASSLSATGGRTGELFF. CDR3 nucleotide sequence: TGTGCCAGCAGCCTAAGCGCGACAGGGGGTCGGACCGGGGAGCTGTTTTTT.

This rearrangement joins TRBV4-1 to TRBJ2-3, with D possibly matching TRBD2 (7 bases). V was clipped by 1 base and J by 7 bases, with 15 bases between them. The germline V gene encodes CDR1 MGHRA and CDR2 YSYEKL. The CDR3 is made up of 15 amino acids. The CDR3 DNA is TGCGCCAGCAGCCAAGGAGGGGGGGCCTCATATACGCAGTATTTT. Its translation: CASSQGGGASYTQYF.

This clone has a single count. The rearrangement joins TRBV7-5 to TRBJ1-2; the table's D gene call, TRBD1, was not cross checked with the DNA. TRBV7-5 is designated a pseudogene. The CDR3 is made up of 14 amino acids. DNA for the CDR3: TGTGTCAGAGGTCCCTGGACAGGGTTTTATGGCTACACCTTC. It is translated as CVRGPWTGFYGYTF.

The V call is TRBV27, the J call TRBJ2-7; 12 nucleotides match TRBD1. J lost 4 bases, V lost 6 bases, and 4 bases had no gene match. This CDR3 is built from 14 residues. The germline V gene has CDR1 MNHEY and CDR2 SMNVEV (reference sequence). CDR3 in DNA: TGTGCCAGCAGGGGGACAGGGGGCTGGTACGAGCAGTACTTC. Its protein is CASRGTGGWYEQYF.

The chain carries TRBV10-3 and TRBJ2-6; 7 nucleotides match TRBD1. Losses at the gene ends were 5 bases for V and 0 bases for J; bases not matched to a gene: 7. Germline CDR1 ENHRY, CDR2 SYGVKD. CDR3 length: 17 residues. CDR3 sequence reads: CAISRDRASSGANVLTF. The CDR3 DNA is TGTGCCATCAGTCGGGACAGAGCCTCCTCTGGGGCCAACGTCCTGACTTTC.

The chain combines TRBV28 with TRBJ1-5; TRBD1 aligns across 9 bases. The CDR3 spans 17 residues. Germline assignment: CDR1 MDHEN and CDR2 SYDVKM. After removal of 5 bases from V and 4 bases from J, the junction contained 12 bases not matched to a gene. CDR3 DNA: TGTGCCAGCAGTGAGGGGGACAGGGTAGGTTGGAATCAGCCCCAGCATTTT. It yields the protein CASSEGDRVGWNQPQHF.

V and J are TRBV10-1 and TRBJ2-4; 13 bases fit TRBD2. V lost 0 bases to trimming and J lost 7 bases; unmatched junction nucleotides: 12. Germline values: CDR1 WNHNN, CDR2 SYGVQD (reference sequence). The CDR3 spans 19 residues. The CDR3, as DNA: TGCGCCAGCAGTGAGTCGATGGGCGGGACTAGCGGGGTTATGAACATTCAGTACTTC. Residues: CASSESMGGTSGVMNIQYF.

The chain uses TRBV5-4 and TRBJ2-3; 8 bases align to TRBD2. The V and J ends lost 1 base and 4 bases, in that order; junction bases with no gene match: 17. The CDR3 runs 19 residues. Germline CDR1 and CDR2: SGHNT and YYREEE (reference sequence). CDR3 nucleotide sequence: TGTGCCAGCAGCTTGTGGTCCGGGACTAGTGGATGGGGCCCAGATACGCAGTATTTT. Its protein product is CASSLWSGTSGWGPDTQYF.

The chain recombines TRBV6-6 with TRBJ1-4; perhaps TRBD1 as D (6 bases). V was clipped by 0 bases and J by 2 bases, with 7 bases between them. This CDR3 spans 15 amino acids. Germline V gene sequence: CDR1 MNHNY, CDR2 SVGAGI (reference sequence). CDR3 amino acids: CASSYSRGTNEKLFF. Written as DNA, the CDR3 is TGTGCCAGCAGTTACTCGAGGGGGACTAATGAAAAACTGTTTTTT.

V usage is TRBV5-1 and J usage is TRBJ2-2; D not resolved. Trimming pared 0 bases from V and 4 bases from J, leaving 4 bases between. CDR3 length: 13 residues. CDR1 is SGHRS, CDR2 YFSETQ, per germline. The CDR3 is CASSLAVTGELFF. The CDR3 DNA reads as TGCGCCAGCAGCTTGGCAGTCACCGGGGAGCTGTTTTTT.